This T cell receptor beta chain was sequenced for a study of control samples from healthy donors and cancer patients. V lost 1 base and J lost 4; bases outside the gene matches: 14. Germline V CDR1 and CDR2: SGHDT, YYEEEE. The CDR3 has 18 amino acids. The table came from immunoSEQ multiplex PCR; TCRdb's copy has only in-frame clones and leaves some out. The sample lists approximately 65,000 clones; roughly nine tenths were seen once. The specimen was PBMCs. The genes are TRBV5-6 and TRBJ1-5, with 7 bases that match TRBD1. The sequence was obtained from a man in his fifties or sixties with lung cancer. The CDR3 is CASSLSARGGLGNQPQHF. The CDR3 DNA reads as TGTGCCAGCAGCTTGTCTGCCAGGGGGGGCTTAGGGAATCAGCCCCAGCATTTT. Full variable domain (missing parts from reference TRBV5-6 and TRBJ1-5): DAGVTQSPTHLIKTRGQQVTLRCSPKSGHDTVSWYQQALGQGPQFIFQYYEEEERQRGNFPDRFSGHQFPNYSSELNVNALLLGDSALYLCASSLSARGGLGNQPQHFGDGTRLSIL.